Following are 2 T cell receptor beta chains from one sample sequenced in a study of response to subunit inactivated influenza vaccine. TCRdb analysed the RT-PCR reads with MiXCR anew, one entry per CDR3 protein. The table has a few hundred thousand distinct CDR3 sequences, around 22% seen once. The sample was PBMCs from blood, taken 21 months after vaccination. The receptors here all came from a man between 50 and 75 years old who received an inactivated influenza vaccine.

The sample holds a few counts of this clonotype. The chain links TRBV20-1 to TRBJ1-1; weak D call: TRBD1 (6 bases). The CDR3 is made up of 13 amino acids. Germline CDR1 reads DFQATT; CDR2 reads SNEGSKA (reference sequence). Between the trimmed V and J ends, which lost 8 bases and 0 bases, there was a span of 13 bases. CDR3 bases: TGCAGTACTTACAGGGTAATGAACACTGAAGCTTTCTTT. Translating it yields CSTYRVMNTEAFF.

The rearrangement links TRBV6-1 to TRBJ1-1; 7 nucleotides align to TRBD1. The germline gives CDR1 MNHNS, CDR2 SASEGT. The CDR3 runs 13 residues. The junction had 7 bases not matched to a gene; V was cut back by 4 bases and J by 8 bases. CDR3 DNA: TGTGCCAGCAGTGGGTTAAGACAGGGCGAAGCTTTCTTT. Translating it yields CASSGLRQGEAFF.